This TCR beta chain was documented in a study of T cell responses to AZD1222 COVID-19 vaccine. Overall study results and limits: A reported finding is that nearly half of spike-specific TCRs target unmutated variant regions. Spike-wide vaccine-associated CD4 TCRs dominated at 160-218 and 743-854.

Using immunoSEQ multiplex PCR, the repertoire was profiled, and TCRdb retains in-frame clones only, with some absent. The sample shows 150,000 to 180,000 clones, around 90% of them seen only once. V was pared by 6 bases and J by 0 bases, with 7 bases of the junction left unmatched. The CDR3 sequence is 15 residues long. CDR1 and CDR2 (germline): MNHEY, SVGAGI. On this clone: Antigen: not known.

The sequencing here drew on peripheral blood, taken on day 0 of AZD1222 vaccination. The J gene is TRBJ1-1, the V gene TRBV6-5, with 7 bases matching TRBD1. The clonotype was recovered from an adult in good health. The CDR3 loop is CASRMGQTMNTEAFF. The DNA of the CDR3 is TGTGCCAGCAGGATGGGACAGACCATGAACACTGAAGCTTTCTTT.